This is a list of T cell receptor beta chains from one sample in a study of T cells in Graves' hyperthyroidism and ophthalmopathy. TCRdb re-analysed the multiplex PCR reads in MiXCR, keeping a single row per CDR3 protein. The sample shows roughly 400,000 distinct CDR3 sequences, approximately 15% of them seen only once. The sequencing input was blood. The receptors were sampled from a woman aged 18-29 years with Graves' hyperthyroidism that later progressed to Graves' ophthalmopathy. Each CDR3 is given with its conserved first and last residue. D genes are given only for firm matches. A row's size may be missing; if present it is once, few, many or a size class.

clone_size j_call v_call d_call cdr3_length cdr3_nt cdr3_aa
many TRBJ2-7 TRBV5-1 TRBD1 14 TGCGCCAGCAGGGCTGGGACAGGGTTCCACGAGCAGTACTTC CASRAGTGFHEQYF
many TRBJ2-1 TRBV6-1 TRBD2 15 TGTGCCAGCAGGAGCGGGAGCCTATCCTACAATGAGCAGTTCTTC CASRSGSLSYNEQFF
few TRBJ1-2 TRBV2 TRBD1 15 TGTGCCAGCAGTTTTACAGGGGGCAGGGGCTATGGCTACACCTTC CASSFTGGRGYGYTF
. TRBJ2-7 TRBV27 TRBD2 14 TGTGCCAGCAGTTCCCCGCGGGAGGCTTACGAGCAGTACTTC CASSSPREAYEQYF
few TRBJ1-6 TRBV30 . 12 TGTGCCTGGAGAGTCAGGGAGGAGCCCCTCCACTTT CAWRVREEPLHF
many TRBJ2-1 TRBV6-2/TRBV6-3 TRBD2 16 TGTGCCAGCAGTCTGACAGCGGGAGGGGTACTTAATGAGCAGTTCTTC CASSLTAGGVLNEQFF
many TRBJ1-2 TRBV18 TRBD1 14 TGTGCCAGCTCACGACAGGGACGGAACTATGGCTACACCTTC CASSRQGRNYGYTF
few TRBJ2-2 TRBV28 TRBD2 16 TGTGCCAGCAGGTCGCGGCTAGCGGGAGGCACCGGGGAGCTGTTTTTT CASRSRLAGGTGELFF
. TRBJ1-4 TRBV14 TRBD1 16 TGTGCCAGCAGCCAAGGAGGACAGGGGTCAGTTGAAAAACTGTTTTTT CASSQGGQGSVEKLFF
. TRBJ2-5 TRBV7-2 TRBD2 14 TGTGCCAGCAGCTTAGCAAGCGGGAGAGAGACCCAGTACTTC CASSLASGRETQYF
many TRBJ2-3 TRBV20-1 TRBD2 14 TGCAGTGCTCTAGCGGGAGAACTCCCAGATACGCAGTATTTT CSALAGELPDTQYF
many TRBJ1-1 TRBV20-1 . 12 TGCAGTGCTAGGGAGGGGGGCACTGAAGCTTTCTTT CSAREGGTEAFF
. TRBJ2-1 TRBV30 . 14 TGTGCCTGGAGTGTACGACTAGGGTACAATGAGCAGTTCTTC CAWSVRLGYNEQFF
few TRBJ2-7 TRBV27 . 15 TGTGCCAGCAGTTTATACGGGGGTGACAGTTACGAGCAGTACTTC CASSLYGGDSYEQYF
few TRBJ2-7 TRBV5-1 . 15 TGCGCCAGCAGCTCGGGCGCGGGGCGAATATACGAGCAGTACTTC CASSSGAGRIYEQYF
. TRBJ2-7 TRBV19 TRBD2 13 TGTGCAGCCTCTAGCGGGCCTTCCTACGAGCAGTACTTC CAASSGPSYEQYF
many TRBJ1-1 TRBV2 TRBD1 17 TGTGCCAGCAGCAAAAACCCAGGGGGCATGTTCTCACGGGAAGCTTTCTTT CASSKNPGGMFSREAFF
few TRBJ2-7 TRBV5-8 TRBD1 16 TGTGCCAGCAGCCCCACCCCACGACAGGGGAACTACGAGCAGTACTTC CASSPTPRQGNYEQYF
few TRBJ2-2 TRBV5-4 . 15 TGTGCCAGCAGAACCGGGACGGACTGGCGTGGGGAGCTGTTTTTT CASRTGTDWRGELFF
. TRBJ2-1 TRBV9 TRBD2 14 TGTGCCAGCAGCGAGTCTGTAGGCGGGAGCTGGAAGTTCTTC CASSESVGGSWKFF
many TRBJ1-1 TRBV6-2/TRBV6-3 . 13 TGTGCCAGCAGTTACGGGGTTAGCACTGAAGCTTTCTTT CASSYGVSTEAFF
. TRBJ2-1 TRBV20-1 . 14 TGCAGTGCTAGAGACTCCCACAGCTACAATGAGCAGTTCTTC CSARDSHSYNEQFF
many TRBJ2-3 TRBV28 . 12 TGTGCCAGCAGTTCAAGGGGGGATACGCAGTATTTT CASSSRGDTQYF
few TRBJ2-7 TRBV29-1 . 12 TGCAGCGTCTTGCGACAGGGAGGCGAGCAGTACTTC CSVLRQGGEQYF
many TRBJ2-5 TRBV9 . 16 TGTGCCAGCAGCACACCCCCCGGGACGGGTCAGGAGACCCAGTACTTC CASSTPPGTGQETQYF
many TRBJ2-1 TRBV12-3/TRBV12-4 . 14 TGTGCCAGCACATCAGCGGGCACCTACAATGAGCAGTTCTTC CASTSAGTYNEQFF
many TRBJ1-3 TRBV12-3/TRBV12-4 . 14 TGTGCCAGCAGTTTGGACCCCTCTGGAAACACCATATATTTT CASSLDPSGNTIYF
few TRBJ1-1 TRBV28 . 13 TGTGCCAGCCTGACAGCCATAAACACTGAAGCTTTCTTT CASLTAINTEAFF
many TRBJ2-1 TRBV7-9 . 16 TGTGCCAGCGGTTCTCTCCAGCGGAGCTCCTACAATGAGCAGTTCTTC CASGSLQRSSYNEQFF
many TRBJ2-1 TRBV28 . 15 TGTGCCAGCAGTTTAGCAGGGAACTCCTACAATGAGCAGTTCTTC CASSLAGNSYNEQFF
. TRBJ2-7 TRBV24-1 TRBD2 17 TGTGCCACCAGTGAAAGACCCGGGACTAGCGGGTCCTACGAGCAGTACTTC CATSERPGTSGSYEQYF
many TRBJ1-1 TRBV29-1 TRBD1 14 TGCAGCGTTGAAGGTCGGACAGGGAACACTGAAGCTTTCTTT CSVEGRTGNTEAFF
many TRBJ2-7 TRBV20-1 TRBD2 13 TGCAGTGCTATTAACGGGAGGGCCTACGAGCAGTACTTC CSAINGRAYEQYF
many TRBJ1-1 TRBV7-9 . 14 TGTGCCAGCAGCTTAGAAGGCAGGGTGACTGAAGCTTTCTTT CASSLEGRVTEAFF
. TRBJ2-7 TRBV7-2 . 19 TGTGCCAGCAGCCCCAGGGGAGTGGGAGGGATTGTTCTTTCCTACGAGCAGTACTTC CASSPRGVGGIVLSYEQYF
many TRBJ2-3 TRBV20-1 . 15 TGCAGTGCTAGTACCGGACTGACTAGCACAGATACGCAGTATTTT CSASTGLTSTDTQYF
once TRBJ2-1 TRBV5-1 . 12 TGCGCCAGCAGCCAAGAACGCGATGAGCAGTTCTTC CASSQERDEQFF
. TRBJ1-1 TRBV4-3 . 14 TGCGCCAGCAGCCAATTGGGACAGAACACTGAAGCTTTCTTT CASSQLGQNTEAFF
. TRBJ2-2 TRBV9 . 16 TGTGCCAGCAGCGTAGCTGGGCAGTACTCCACCGGGGAGCTGTTTTTT CASSVAGQYSTGELFF
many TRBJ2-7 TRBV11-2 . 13 TGTGCCAGCAGCTACGGGATGCCCTACGAGCAGTACTTC CASSYGMPYEQYF
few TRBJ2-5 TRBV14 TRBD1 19 TGTGCCAGCAGCCAAGAGTTCGACAGGGGATTTGGAGGCCAAGAGACCCAGTACTTC CASSQEFDRGFGGQETQYF
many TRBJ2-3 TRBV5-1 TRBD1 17 TGCGCCAGCAGCTCAGCGCCAGGGGGCGGCGGTACAGATACGCAGTATTTT CASSSAPGGGGTDTQYF
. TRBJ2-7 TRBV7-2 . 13 TGTGCCAGCAGCTTTGGAAACGAGAAGGAGCAGTACTTC CASSFGNEKEQYF
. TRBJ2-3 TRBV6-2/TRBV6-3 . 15 TGTGCCAGCAGTTACGGAAGAGAACTTCCCGATACGCAGTATTTT CASSYGRELPDTQYF
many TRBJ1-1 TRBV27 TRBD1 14 TGTGCCAGCAGACAGGGGGCTCCTACCACTGAAGCTTTCTTT CASRQGAPTTEAFF